Below are 26 T cell receptor beta chains sequenced from a single sample in a study of blood T cell repertoires in COVID-19. Some clones are missing from TCRdb's copy, which holds only in-frame ones; the method was immunoSEQ multiplex PCR. The table has roughly 250,000 clones, 87% seen once. Sequenced: peripheral blood. These receptors all come from a man aged 60 to 69 who had recovered from COVID-19.

Notes on this clone: At the DNA level, this CDR3 is encoded by other sequences in the same sample as well. This chain links TRBV5-1 with TRBJ1-1; TRBD1 agrees at 7 bases. The CDR3 consists of 15 residues. V lost 4 bases and J lost 0; bases outside the gene matches: 6. In germline, CDR1 is SGHRS, CDR2 YFSETQ. The CDR3 DNA sequence: TGCGCCAGCAGCCCGCCGGGACAGATGAACACTGAAGCTTTCTTT. Translating it yields CASSPPGQMNTEAFF.

The gene calls are TRBV5-1 and TRBJ2-1; 8 nucleotides align to TRBD2. V shed 6 bases, J shed 8 bases, and the junction held 10 bases outside the gene matches. CDR1 SGHRS and CDR2 YFSETQ come from the germline V gene. The CDR3 extends over 14 amino acids. Here the CDR3 DNA reads TGCGCCAGCACATCCGGGGGGGCAGGTGATGAGCAGTTCTTC. As protein: CASTSGGAGDEQFF.

The rearrangement uses TRBV10-3 and TRBJ1-3; D is possibly TRBD1 (6 bases). CDR1 is ENHRY and CDR2 is SYGVKD in the germline V gene. The CDR3 length is 12 residues. The germline V and J ends were trimmed by 11 bases and 7 bases, with 15 bases remaining between them. This chain's CDR3 is CAVRDNGNTIYF. CDR3 in DNA: TGTGCCGTCCGGGACAATGGGAACACCATATATTTT.

The chain uses TRBV6-2 or TRBV6-3 and TRBJ2-1; TRBD2 agrees at 9 bases. The CDR3 consists of 13 residues. Germline V gene data show CDR1 as MNHEY and CDR2 as SVGEGT. V dropped 1 base and J dropped 9; count of bases not matched to a gene: 1. CDR3 in amino acids: CASSYLLAGEQFF. The DNA for the CDR3 is TGTGCCAGCAGTTACTTACTAGCGGGTGAGCAGTTCTTC.

Comment on this clone: This same CDR3 is encoded by further DNA sequences in the sample. The chain is built from TRBV5-1 and TRBJ1-1; the D gene is possibly TRBD1 (5 bases). Between the trimmed V and J ends, which lost 0 bases and 4 bases, there was a span of 10 bases. Per germline, CDR1 SGHRS and CDR2 YFSETQ. The length of the CDR3 is 14 residues. In nucleotides, the CDR3 is TGCGCCAGCAGCTTGGAGGGGCGGGGCACTGAAGCTTTCTTT. This codes for CASSLEGRGTEAFF.

This chain connects TRBV29-1 to TRBJ2-1; no clear D gene. Germline CDR1 is SQVTM and CDR2 is ANQGSEA. V gave up 2 bases and J gave up 6 bases, with 20 bases separating them. The CDR3 totals 16 residues. CDR3 loop: CSVEITLLHSGNEQFF. In DNA, the CDR3 is TGCAGCGTTGAAATAACGCTACTACATAGTGGCAATGAGCAGTTCTTC.

The chain couples TRBV24-1 to TRBJ2-3; TRBD1 agrees at 9 bases. The V and J ends lost 6 bases and 1 base, in that order; junction bases with no gene match: 4. From germline, CDR1 is KGHDR and CDR2 SFDVKD. CDR3 length equals 15 residues. CDR3 sequence reads: CATSPRDRGTDTQYF. The CDR3 region has the DNA TGTGCCACCAGTCCCCGGGACAGGGGCACAGATACGCAGTATTTT.

This sequence joins TRBV5-1 and TRBJ2-2; no reliable D call. V lost 4 bases, J lost 5 bases, and 12 bases lay in between. The germline V gene has CDR1 SGHRS and CDR2 YFSETQ. The CDR3 spans 14 residues. This CDR3 is CASSPILKTGELFF. In nucleotides, the CDR3 is TGCGCCAGCAGCCCGATACTAAAGACCGGGGAGCTGTTTTTT.

This clone was detected only a few times. This chain links TRBV4-1 with TRBJ1-4; the match to TRBD1 covers 9 bases. Per the germline V gene, CDR1 is MGHRA and CDR2 is YSYEKL. CDR3 size: 15 residues. Trimming took 4 bases from V and 3 from J; bases not matched to a gene: 3. Here the CDR3 DNA reads TGCGCCAGCAGCCTGACAGGGGGAGCTAATGAAAAACTGTTTTTT. As protein: CASSLTGGANEKLFF.

The chain couples TRBV12-3 or TRBV12-4 to TRBJ1-2; no definite D call. V was shortened by 6 bases and J by 3 bases, with 11 bases between the two germline ends. The CDR3 has 13 amino acids. CDR3 DNA sequence: TGTGCCAGCAGCCAGACACTAGACTATGGCTACACCTTC. Encoded protein: CASSQTLDYGYTF.

This clone was recorded once. The chain is built from TRBV6-5 and TRBJ1-1; D is unclear. Deletions cut 5 bases from V and 6 bases from J, with 10 bases between. The germline CDR1 and CDR2 sequences are MNHEY and SVGAGI. This CDR3 contains 12 residues. The CDR3 nucleotides are TGTGCCAGCAGTCGGCGGTTTTCTGAAGCTTTCTTT. Its protein product is CASSRRFSEAFF.

The gene calls are TRBV28 and TRBJ2-5; 11 positions match TRBD2. The CDR3 consists of 17 residues. Trimming at V came to 3 bases and at J to 0 bases, leaving 6 bases not matched to a gene. In germline, CDR1 is MDHEN, CDR2 SYDVKM. The CDR3 DNA reads TGTGCCAGCAGTTTCCTAGCGGGGGGCTGGTACCAAGAGACCCAGTACTTC. Amino acid sequence: CASSFLAGGWYQETQYF.

This clone was observed a handful of times. This sequence joins TRBV5-1 and TRBJ1-2, with 8 bases lining up with TRBD1. The CDR3 is 15 amino acids. The germline CDR1 and CDR2 sequences are SGHRS and YFSETQ. V gave up 4 bases and J gave up 5 bases; unmatched junction bases: 10. CDR3 sequence reads: CASSPQTGVGYGYTF. The CDR3 coding sequence is TGCGCCAGCAGCCCCCAGACAGGGGTTGGTTATGGCTACACCTTC.

The gene calls are TRBV7-8 and TRBJ1-1, with D hard to call. CDR3 length: 15 amino acids. V was cut by 5 bases and J by 1 base, with 14 bases left in between. Per the germline V gene, CDR1 is SGHVS and CDR2 is FQNEAQ. This CDR3 reads CASSLLGRTNTEAFF. As DNA, the CDR3 is TGTGCCAGCAGCCTACTAGGACGGACGAACACTGAAGCTTTCTTT.

The V call is TRBV5-1, the J call TRBJ1-6; 12 bases are a match to TRBD1. Germline V gene data show CDR1 as SGHRS and CDR2 as YFSETQ. Trimming at V came to 4 bases and at J to 8 bases, leaving 7 bases not matched to a gene. This CDR3 has 16 amino acids. CDR3 bases: TGCGCCAGCAGCCCAACGGGACAGGGGGCAGATTCACCCCTCCACTTT. It is translated as CASSPTGQGADSPLHF.

The V gene is TRBV5-1, the J gene TRBJ1-2, with unresolved D. This CDR3 has 15 residues. V was clipped by 7 bases and J by 2 bases, with 18 bases between them. Germline CDR1 reads SGHRS; CDR2 reads YFSETQ. CDR3 DNA: TGCGCCAGCCGACCTACTTGGACGGGAAACTATGGCTACACCTTC. It codes for CASRPTWTGNYGYTF.

The V call is TRBV19, the J call TRBJ1-3, with D possibly being TRBD1 (5 bases). This CDR3 contains 17 residues. Per the germline V gene, CDR1 is LNHDA and CDR2 is SQIVND (reference sequence). V lost 5 bases and J lost 0, with 17 bases in between. This CDR3 reads CASSPGTQGISGNTIYF. The CDR3 DNA reads as TGTGCCAGTAGTCCCGGCACTCAGGGTATCTCTGGAAACACCATATATTTT.

This clone appeared a few times. The rearrangement uses TRBV24-1 and TRBJ2-5; TRBD1 might be the D (5 bases). This CDR3 has 12 residues. V dropped 6 bases and J dropped 5 bases, with 9 bases sitting between them. Germline CDR1 reads KGHDR; CDR2 reads SFDVKD. This chain's CDR3 is CATSSGFETQYF. Here the CDR3 DNA reads TGTGCCACCAGTTCAGGGTTTGAGACCCAGTACTTC.

This chain links TRBV10-3 with TRBJ1-5, with TRBD1 matching 10 bases. V dropped 7 bases and J dropped 5; count of bases not matched to a gene: 5. Germline values: CDR1 ENHRY, CDR2 SYGVKD. The CDR3 loop spans 14 amino acids. CDR3 in DNA: TGTGCCATCAAAACCGGGACAGGGGATCAGCCCCAGCATTTT. The encoded protein is CAIKTGTGDQPQHF.

This CDR3 is CASSLGRLDRSYEAFF. CDR3 nucleotide sequence: TGTGCCAGCAGCTTAGGGCGGCTAGACAGATCCTATGAAGCTTTCTTT. This chain uses TRBV7-9 with TRBJ1-1; tentatively, D is TRBD1 (5 bases). V was shortened by 1 base and J by 7 bases, with 19 bases between the two germline ends. The germline CDR1 and CDR2 sequences are SEHNR and FQNEAQ (reference sequence). This CDR3 contains 16 residues.

This clone was picked up a small number of times. The chain recombines TRBV5-1 with TRBJ1-2, with a possible D match to TRBD1 (5 bases). The germline V and J ends were trimmed by 0 bases and 7 bases, with 10 bases remaining between them. The germline V gene encodes CDR1 SGHRS and CDR2 YFSETQ. CDR3 length: 13 residues. CDR3 sequence: CASSLEGAAGYTF. DNA of the CDR3: TGCGCCAGCAGCTTGGAAGGGGCGGCTGGCTACACCTTC.

The chain links TRBV19 to TRBJ1-6, with D unclear. Trimming took 5 bases from V and 14 from J, leaving 19 bases between them. The CDR3 is 14 residues long. Germline V gene lookup returns CDR1 LNHDA and CDR2 SQIVND (reference sequence). Here the CDR3 reads CASSALPPGSALHF. The CDR3 DNA is TGTGCCAGTAGTGCCCTCCCCCCGGGGTCCGCCCTCCACTTT.

This chain links TRBV10-3 with TRBJ2-7; 10 bases match TRBD1. CDR3 length equals 15 residues. Germline lookup yields CDR1 ENHRY and CDR2 SYGVKD. Losses at the gene ends were 9 bases for V and 7 bases for J; bases not matched to a gene: 15. The CDR3: CAIRRGQGPLEEQYV. As DNA, the CDR3 is TGTGCCATTCGGAGGGGACAGGGGCCCCTGGAGGAGCAGTACGTC.

The CDR3 loop is CASSLGLRNSPLHF. CDR3 coding DNA: TGTGCCAGCAGCTTAGGTCTGAGGAATTCACCCCTCCACTTT. The V call is TRBV7-2, the J call TRBJ1-6; no reliable D call. The CDR3 loop spans 14 amino acids. CDR1 and CDR2 (germline): SGHTA, FQGNSA. V lost 1 base and J lost 7, with 8 bases in between.

This clone was seen more than once but under ten times. The V and J genes are TRBV5-4 and TRBJ2-7; 9 nucleotides align to TRBD1. CDR3 length: 15 amino acids. The V gene end was trimmed by 0 bases and the J gene end by 5 bases; junction bases not matched to a gene: 6. The germline V gene has CDR1 SGHNT and CDR2 YYREEE (reference sequence). This CDR3 is CASSLGAGQGHEQYF. The CDR3 DNA sequence: TGTGCCAGCAGCTTGGGAGCGGGACAGGGCCACGAGCAGTACTTC.

The J gene is TRBJ1-2, the V gene TRBV3-1 (or the pseudogene TRBV3-2), with D maybe TRBD1 (5 bases). The CDR3 has 17 amino acids. Germline-derived CDR1 and CDR2 are LGHDT and YNNKEL (reference sequence). Trimming removed 1 base at V and 4 bases at J, with 19 bases between. The CDR3 DNA sequence: TGTGCCAGCAGCCAAGGTGGTCTGGGTCAGGGCATCTATGGCTACACCTTC. The encoded protein is CASSQGGLGQGIYGYTF.